Listed below are T cell receptor beta chains from one sample, sequenced in a study of response to subunit inactivated influenza vaccine. Via MiXCR, TCRdb re-called the RT-PCR reads, giving one row per CDR3 protein. The sample has hundreds of thousands of distinct CDR3 sequences; 15% to 18% are singletons. Sequencing used PBMCs from blood, obtained roughly 12 days after vaccination. These receptors were taken from a man between 50 and 59 years old who received an inactivated influenza vaccine. Each CDR3 is given with its conserved first and last residue. Each record gives: J gene, D gene, V gene, CDR3 protein. D genes are given only for firm matches.

J gene: TRBJ2-3; D gene: TRBD1; V gene: TRBV5-1; CDR3 protein: CASSLGTGYTDTQYF
J gene: TRBJ2-1; D gene: .; V gene: TRBV4-3; CDR3 protein: CASSQDKAFYNEQFF
J gene: TRBJ2-1; D gene: .; V gene: TRBV27; CDR3 protein: CASREGYNEQFF
J gene: TRBJ1-5; D gene: .; V gene: TRBV12-3/TRBV12-4; CDR3 protein: CASSPSGNQPQHF
J gene: TRBJ1-1; D gene: .; V gene: TRBV6-2/TRBV6-3; CDR3 protein: CASSYLGLNTEAFF
J gene: TRBJ2-5; D gene: TRBD2; V gene: TRBV3-1; CDR3 protein: CASSASGTVQETQYF
J gene: TRBJ2-1; D gene: .; V gene: TRBV9; CDR3 protein: CASSNLLGHEQFF
J gene: TRBJ2-7; D gene: .; V gene: TRBV19; CDR3 protein: CASSIRNTPYEQYF
J gene: TRBJ1-2; D gene: TRBD1; V gene: TRBV9; CDR3 protein: CASSEAAGTGKLSYGYTF
J gene: TRBJ1-6; D gene: .; V gene: TRBV3-1; CDR3 protein: CASGGQNNSPLHF
J gene: TRBJ2-5; D gene: .; V gene: TRBV18; CDR3 protein: CASSPPRTGLGKETQYF
J gene: TRBJ2-5; D gene: .; V gene: TRBV29-1; CDR3 protein: CSGGTGAGARTQYF
J gene: TRBJ2-3; D gene: .; V gene: TRBV11-2; CDR3 protein: CASSSRGLTTDTQYF
J gene: TRBJ1-5; D gene: .; V gene: TRBV24-1; CDR3 protein: CATSALHSNQPQHF
J gene: TRBJ1-5; D gene: .; V gene: TRBV12-3/TRBV12-4; CDR3 protein: CASSFHLGVQPQHF
J gene: TRBJ1-5; D gene: TRBD1; V gene: TRBV15; CDR3 protein: CATSTGGGSNQPQHF
J gene: TRBJ2-2; D gene: .; V gene: TRBV7-8; CDR3 protein: CASSTRTRGTGELFF
J gene: TRBJ2-3; D gene: .; V gene: TRBV9; CDR3 protein: CASSPTGPLTDTQYF
J gene: TRBJ2-2; D gene: .; V gene: TRBV12-3/TRBV12-4; CDR3 protein: CASDPGRNTGELFF
J gene: TRBJ2-7; D gene: .; V gene: TRBV11-1; CDR3 protein: CASSLRRGGNEQYF
J gene: TRBJ2-3; D gene: TRBD2; V gene: TRBV10-3; CDR3 protein: CAISALAGQQGTSTDTQYF
J gene: TRBJ2-1; D gene: .; V gene: TRBV7-8; CDR3 protein: CASRQTQRGPPRYNEQFF
J gene: TRBJ2-3; D gene: .; V gene: TRBV3-1; CDR3 protein: CASSRLRTDTQYF
J gene: TRBJ2-1; D gene: .; V gene: TRBV27; CDR3 protein: CASSLGRIWDEQFF
J gene: TRBJ1-6; D gene: .; V gene: TRBV3-1; CDR3 protein: CASSQVRTSSPLHF
J gene: TRBJ2-1; D gene: TRBD2; V gene: TRBV7-2; CDR3 protein: CASSPVLREVYNEQFF
J gene: TRBJ2-7; D gene: TRBD1; V gene: TRBV28; CDR3 protein: CASNRGAYEQYF
J gene: TRBJ2-3; D gene: .; V gene: TRBV28; CDR3 protein: CASSFGGTASTDTQYF
J gene: TRBJ2-1; D gene: TRBD2; V gene: TRBV15; CDR3 protein: CATGTSSYNEQFF
J gene: TRBJ1-1; D gene: .; V gene: TRBV29-1; CDR3 protein: CSASGYRNTEAFF
J gene: TRBJ2-3; D gene: .; V gene: TRBV20-1; CDR3 protein: CSAASRTDTQYF
J gene: TRBJ2-7; D gene: .; V gene: TRBV28; CDR3 protein: CASRTTGSSYEQYF
J gene: TRBJ1-5; D gene: .; V gene: TRBV28; CDR3 protein: CASGPGRGNQPQHF
J gene: TRBJ2-3; D gene: .; V gene: TRBV2; CDR3 protein: CASSETQTYTDTQYF
J gene: TRBJ2-7; D gene: .; V gene: TRBV20-1; CDR3 protein: CSARVGVRPYEQYF
J gene: TRBJ2-5; D gene: .; V gene: TRBV5-1; CDR3 protein: CASSERMPQETQYF
J gene: TRBJ2-3; D gene: .; V gene: TRBV6-1; CDR3 protein: CASSRIRAVTSTDTQYF
J gene: TRBJ2-1; D gene: .; V gene: TRBV21-1; CDR3 protein: CASSKAFSGTGEYNEQFF
J gene: TRBJ2-7; D gene: .; V gene: TRBV6-5; CDR3 protein: CASSYSSGWTTYEQYF
J gene: TRBJ2-7; D gene: TRBD2; V gene: TRBV28; CDR3 protein: CASSFRTSGIREQYF
J gene: TRBJ1-2; D gene: .; V gene: TRBV27; CDR3 protein: CASSLSGGHGYTF
J gene: TRBJ2-7; D gene: TRBD2; V gene: TRBV9; CDR3 protein: CASSSGTSDTLGEQYF
J gene: TRBJ1-2; D gene: .; V gene: TRBV5-1; CDR3 protein: CASSLELPGHRGYTF
J gene: TRBJ2-1; D gene: .; V gene: TRBV29-1; CDR3 protein: CSVGSGYNEQFF
J gene: TRBJ1-5; D gene: TRBD1; V gene: TRBV20-1; CDR3 protein: CSARWRGQGPGNQPQHF
J gene: TRBJ2-2; D gene: TRBD2; V gene: TRBV15; CDR3 protein: CATSGTSGGTGELFF
J gene: TRBJ2-1; D gene: TRBD2; V gene: TRBV10-2; CDR3 protein: CASSRGLAGGINISQHNEQFF
J gene: TRBJ2-1; D gene: .; V gene: TRBV11-1; CDR3 protein: CASSLEQGMGPNEQFF
J gene: TRBJ1-5; D gene: .; V gene: TRBV12-3/TRBV12-4; CDR3 protein: CASSLGPSNQPQHF
J gene: TRBJ2-1; D gene: .; V gene: TRBV6-2/TRBV6-3; CDR3 protein: CASTGFRGSSYNEQFF
J gene: TRBJ1-3; D gene: .; V gene: TRBV7-2; CDR3 protein: CASSLASPGAGNTIYF
J gene: TRBJ2-7; D gene: .; V gene: TRBV5-1; CDR3 protein: CASSQAAGDEQYF
J gene: TRBJ1-2; D gene: TRBD1; V gene: TRBV6-1; CDR3 protein: CATRTGGNYGYTF